Listed below are T cell receptor beta chains from one sample, sequenced in a study of T cells after yellow fever vaccination. TCRdb recomputed calls from the 5' RACE reads with MiXCR, one row per CDR3 protein. The repertoire consists of a few hundred thousand distinct CDR3 sequences, with around 9.3% occurring once and the leading ten covering around 3.1%. The sample consisted of CD4+ T cells sorted from PBMCs, taken 5 days after the yellow fever booster vaccination. These TCRs come from a man aged 18-30 years who received the YFV17D yellow fever vaccine. Each CDR3 is given with its conserved first and last residue. Each record gives: CDR3 DNA, CDR3 protein, clone size, V gene, J gene, CDR3 length, D gene. D genes are given only for firm matches. Expanded clones are given a class, and other clones once, few, many or no size at all.

CDR3nt: TGTGCCAGCAGCTCCGGCCTGGCCAGGGAAGGCAATCAGCCCCAGCATTTT
CDR3aa: CASSSGLAREGNQPQHF
abundance: many
v_gene: TRBV5-5
j_gene: TRBJ1-5
len: 17
d_gene: .

CDR3nt: TGTGCCAGCAGACCCGGGGGTTACGGCTACACCTTC
CDR3aa: CASRPGGYGYTF
abundance: .
v_gene: TRBV28
j_gene: TRBJ1-2
len: 12
d_gene: .

CDR3nt: TGTGCCAGCAGTTTAGGGCCCAGGGCTGAAAAACTGTTTTTT
CDR3aa: CASSLGPRAEKLFF
abundance: .
v_gene: TRBV28
j_gene: TRBJ1-4
len: 14
d_gene: .

CDR3nt: TGTGCCAGCAGCTTGGTGGCCGGTGGGAATGAAAAACTGTTTTTT
CDR3aa: CASSLVAGGNEKLFF
abundance: many
v_gene: TRBV5-6
j_gene: TRBJ1-4
len: 15
d_gene: .

CDR3nt: TGTGCCAGCAGCTCCGCGCGTTTAACTAGATTGAGGCCGAGCAGCACAGATACGCAGTATTTT
CDR3aa: CASSSARLTRLRPSSTDTQYF
abundance: many
v_gene: TRBV7-8
j_gene: TRBJ2-3
len: 21
d_gene: .

CDR3nt: TGTGCCAGCAGTGTCACGGGGGGGGTATCCTACAATGAGCAGTTCTTC
CDR3aa: CASSVTGGVSYNEQFF
abundance: many
v_gene: TRBV28
j_gene: TRBJ2-1
len: 16
d_gene: TRBD2

CDR3nt: TGCAGTGCTAGAACAGGGTTCTCCTACGAGCAGTACTTC
CDR3aa: CSARTGFSYEQYF
abundance: many
v_gene: TRBV20-1
j_gene: TRBJ2-7
len: 13
d_gene: .

CDR3nt: TGCGCCAGCAGCGCGAGGCCAGGGACTAGAGTGAACACTGAAGCTTTCTTT
CDR3aa: CASSARPGTRVNTEAFF
abundance: .
v_gene: TRBV5-1
j_gene: TRBJ1-1
len: 17
d_gene: .

CDR3nt: TGTGCCAGCGGAACATGGCGGGGGGCCTCTACCGGGGAGCTGTTTTTT
CDR3aa: CASGTWRGASTGELFF
abundance: .
v_gene: TRBV7-2
j_gene: TRBJ2-2
len: 16
d_gene: TRBD2

CDR3nt: TGTGCCACCGCAAGGCCAGCCAAAAACATTCAGTACTTC
CDR3aa: CATARPAKNIQYF
abundance: few
v_gene: TRBV6-4
j_gene: TRBJ2-4
len: 13
d_gene: .

CDR3nt: TGTGCCAGCAGCTACCACTCTCAGGGACAGTCAGAGACCCAGTACTTC
CDR3aa: CASSYHSQGQSETQYF
abundance: few
v_gene: TRBV7-2
j_gene: TRBJ2-5
len: 16
d_gene: TRBD1

CDR3nt: TGTGCCAGCAGTTTCGGGTCCTCTGTGACCCAGTTCTTC
CDR3aa: CASSFGSSVTQFF
abundance: few
v_gene: TRBV12-3/TRBV12-4
j_gene: TRBJ2-1
len: 13
d_gene: .

CDR3nt: TGTGCCACCACTTGGGGCTTCTATAGCAATCAGCCCCAGCATTTT
CDR3aa: CATTWGFYSNQPQHF
abundance: many
v_gene: TRBV19
j_gene: TRBJ1-5
len: 15
d_gene: .

CDR3nt: TGCGCCAGCAGCTTGGCCCCAGGGGGAAATTCCGGGGAGCTGTTTTTT
CDR3aa: CASSLAPGGNSGELFF
abundance: .
v_gene: TRBV5-1
j_gene: TRBJ2-2
len: 16
d_gene: TRBD1

CDR3nt: TGTGCCAGCAGTCGGGTTCATAGCAATCAGCCCCAGCATTTT
CDR3aa: CASSRVHSNQPQHF
abundance: many
v_gene: TRBV6-2/TRBV6-3
j_gene: TRBJ1-5
len: 14
d_gene: .

CDR3nt: TGTGCCAGCAGCCGGAACGGGATTCGCGAGACCCAGTACTTC
CDR3aa: CASSRNGIRETQYF
abundance: few
v_gene: TRBV14
j_gene: TRBJ2-5
len: 14
d_gene: .

CDR3nt: TGCGCCAGCAGCCAAGAACCCCCCAGGGGGCTAGGAGAGACCCAGTACTTC
CDR3aa: CASSQEPPRGLGETQYF
abundance: few
v_gene: TRBV4-3
j_gene: TRBJ2-5
len: 17
d_gene: TRBD1

CDR3nt: TGCGCCAGCAGCCCCCGGGACAGTTCCTATGGCTACACCTTC
CDR3aa: CASSPRDSSYGYTF
abundance: .
v_gene: TRBV4-3
j_gene: TRBJ1-2
len: 14
d_gene: TRBD1

CDR3nt: TGTGCCAGCAGCCTTTTTTCCAGGGACTACAATGAGCAGTTCTTC
CDR3aa: CASSLFSRDYNEQFF
abundance: few
v_gene: TRBV5-4
j_gene: TRBJ2-1
len: 15
d_gene: .

CDR3nt: TGTGCCAGCAGTAGTCAACTGAACACTGAAGCTTTCTTT
CDR3aa: CASSSQLNTEAFF
abundance: .
v_gene: TRBV7-9
j_gene: TRBJ1-1
len: 13
d_gene: .

CDR3nt: TGTGCCAGCCATGGCGTTGGCTACACCTTC
CDR3aa: CASHGVGYTF
abundance: few
v_gene: TRBV7-9
j_gene: TRBJ1-2
len: 10
d_gene: .

CDR3nt: TGTGCCAGCAGTCCGGGACCGGATACGCAGTATTTT
CDR3aa: CASSPGPDTQYF
abundance: few
v_gene: TRBV6-6
j_gene: TRBJ2-3
len: 12
d_gene: .

CDR3nt: TGCGCCAGCAGCTTTACTGGGGGAGAGTCCTACGAGCAGTACTTC
CDR3aa: CASSFTGGESYEQYF
abundance: many
v_gene: TRBV5-1
j_gene: TRBJ2-7
len: 15
d_gene: .

CDR3nt: TGTGCCAGCAGTTTCCAGGGAAGGTCACCCCTCCACTTT
CDR3aa: CASSFQGRSPLHF
abundance: .
v_gene: TRBV12-3/TRBV12-4
j_gene: TRBJ1-6
len: 13
d_gene: .

CDR3nt: TGTGCCAGCAGCCAAGATCCGGCAGAATCTAACTATGGCTACACCTTC
CDR3aa: CASSQDPAESNYGYTF
abundance: many
v_gene: TRBV4-2
j_gene: TRBJ1-2
len: 16
d_gene: .

CDR3nt: TGTGCCAGCAACCCGGGACTAGCGGCCCATGAGCAGTTCTTC
CDR3aa: CASNPGLAAHEQFF
abundance: .
v_gene: TRBV12-3/TRBV12-4
j_gene: TRBJ2-1
len: 14
d_gene: TRBD2

CDR3nt: TGTGCCAGCAGTAGGACTAGCGGGGGGAACACCGGGGAGCTGTTTTTT
CDR3aa: CASSRTSGGNTGELFF
abundance: .
v_gene: TRBV2
j_gene: TRBJ2-2
len: 16
d_gene: TRBD2

CDR3nt: TGTGCCAGCAGCGACCACAGGGTTATCGGGGAGCTGTTTTTT
CDR3aa: CASSDHRVIGELFF
abundance: .
v_gene: TRBV7-9
j_gene: TRBJ2-2
len: 14
d_gene: .

CDR3nt: TGCGCCAGCAGGAGAGGGACAGCTGCCTACGAGCAGTACTTC
CDR3aa: CASRRGTAAYEQYF
abundance: .
v_gene: TRBV4-1
j_gene: TRBJ2-7
len: 14
d_gene: TRBD1

CDR3nt: TGTGCCAGCTCACCGAATGGGGGGTATGGTAAGAATCAGCCCCAGCATTTT
CDR3aa: CASSPNGGYGKNQPQHF
abundance: .
v_gene: TRBV18
j_gene: TRBJ1-5
len: 17
d_gene: .

CDR3nt: TGTGCCAGCAGCGAGACAGGCGGTAATGAAAAACTGTTTTTT
CDR3aa: CASSETGGNEKLFF
abundance: few
v_gene: TRBV9
j_gene: TRBJ1-4
len: 14
d_gene: .

CDR3nt: TGTGCCAGCAGCCAAGATCCGGGCAGCCAGAGCTCCTATAATTCACCCCTCCACTTT
CDR3aa: CASSQDPGSQSSYNSPLHF
abundance: few
v_gene: TRBV4-2
j_gene: TRBJ1-6
len: 19
d_gene: .

CDR3nt: TGTGCCAGCAGGCTGGCAGTAAATTCACCCCTCCACTTT
CDR3aa: CASRLAVNSPLHF
abundance: few
v_gene: TRBV7-3
j_gene: TRBJ1-6
len: 13
d_gene: .

CDR3nt: TGCAGCGTTGAAGATAGAGGAGGGAATCGGGAAAAACTGTTTTTT
CDR3aa: CSVEDRGGNREKLFF
abundance: few
v_gene: TRBV29-1
j_gene: TRBJ1-4
len: 15
d_gene: .

CDR3nt: TGCAGCGTTGGGCTACAAGACAATCAGCCCCAGCATTTT
CDR3aa: CSVGLQDNQPQHF
abundance: few
v_gene: TRBV29-1
j_gene: TRBJ1-5
len: 13
d_gene: .

CDR3nt: TGTGCCAGCAGTCCACACCCCGACAGGATGAGGACTGAAGCTTTCTTT
CDR3aa: CASSPHPDRMRTEAFF
abundance: few
v_gene: TRBV12-3/TRBV12-4
j_gene: TRBJ1-1
len: 16
d_gene: .

CDR3nt: TGCAGTGCTAGAGATTGGCGGAGCCAGAGCAATCAGCCCCAGCATTTT
CDR3aa: CSARDWRSQSNQPQHF
abundance: .
v_gene: TRBV20-1
j_gene: TRBJ1-5
len: 16
d_gene: .

CDR3nt: TGTGCCAGCAGTTATCCCTCTGGGCAGGTCACAGATACGCAGTATTTT
CDR3aa: CASSYPSGQVTDTQYF
abundance: few
v_gene: TRBV6-6
j_gene: TRBJ2-3
len: 16
d_gene: .

CDR3nt: TGTGCCAGCAGCGACAGGGGCTTCAATCAGCCCCAGCATTTT
CDR3aa: CASSDRGFNQPQHF
abundance: few
v_gene: TRBV27
j_gene: TRBJ1-5
len: 14
d_gene: TRBD1

CDR3nt: TGTGCCAGCAGCTTTGGTGACAGGCAAGAGACCCAGTACTTC
CDR3aa: CASSFGDRQETQYF
abundance: few
v_gene: TRBV7-2
j_gene: TRBJ2-5
len: 14
d_gene: .

CDR3nt: TGTGCCAGCAGCCCTGCGGGACTCAGCGTTCGGCAGTTCTTC
CDR3aa: CASSPAGLSVRQFF
abundance: .
v_gene: TRBV14
j_gene: TRBJ2-1
len: 14
d_gene: .

CDR3nt: TGTGCCAGCAGCTCCCGACTAGCGGGGATCACAGATACGCAGTATTTT
CDR3aa: CASSSRLAGITDTQYF
abundance: few
v_gene: TRBV7-2
j_gene: TRBJ2-3
len: 16
d_gene: TRBD2

CDR3nt: TGTGCCAGCACCGAGACAGGGGGAAACACTGAAGCTTTCTTT
CDR3aa: CASTETGGNTEAFF
abundance: few
v_gene: TRBV2
j_gene: TRBJ1-1
len: 14
d_gene: TRBD1

CDR3nt: TGTGCCAGCAGCTTTGGGGGCGGGGGGGCCAGTTTAGGTGAGACCCAGTACTTC
CDR3aa: CASSFGGGGASLGETQYF
abundance: few
v_gene: TRBV7-2
j_gene: TRBJ2-5
len: 18
d_gene: TRBD2

CDR3nt: TGTGCCAGCAGTTACTGGCAGGGGGTTACCTACAATGAGCAGTTCTTC
CDR3aa: CASSYWQGVTYNEQFF
abundance: .
v_gene: TRBV6-6
j_gene: TRBJ2-1
len: 16
d_gene: TRBD1

CDR3nt: TGCGCCAGCAGCTACCTGACAGGGGGGCATCAGCCCCAGCATTTT
CDR3aa: CASSYLTGGHQPQHF
abundance: .
v_gene: TRBV5-1
j_gene: TRBJ1-5
len: 15
d_gene: TRBD1

CDR3nt: TGTGCCTGGACTAGCGGGGGTCGAGAGACCCAGTACTTC
CDR3aa: CAWTSGGRETQYF
abundance: few
v_gene: TRBV30
j_gene: TRBJ2-5
len: 13
d_gene: TRBD2

CDR3nt: TGTGCCAGCAGTTTGGAAGGGGGGTTCTCCTACAATGAGCAGTTCTTC
CDR3aa: CASSLEGGFSYNEQFF
abundance: many
v_gene: TRBV27
j_gene: TRBJ2-1
len: 16
d_gene: .

CDR3nt: TGTGCCTGGAGTGTTTCTCCGGGACAGGGGGGGTTTGCTTTCTTT
CDR3aa: CAWSVSPGQGGFAFF
abundance: few
v_gene: TRBV30
j_gene: TRBJ1-1
len: 15
d_gene: TRBD1

CDR3nt: TGTGCCAGCAGCCGGAGGACAGGGGGGAACACTGAAGCTTTCTTT
CDR3aa: CASSRRTGGNTEAFF
abundance: .
v_gene: TRBV3-1
j_gene: TRBJ1-1
len: 15
d_gene: TRBD1

CDR3nt: TGCGCCAGCAGCCATACAGGGCTGGTGGGGGGCTACACCTTC
CDR3aa: CASSHTGLVGGYTF
abundance: few
v_gene: TRBV4-3
j_gene: TRBJ1-2
len: 14
d_gene: .

CDR3nt: TGCAGTGCTAGAGCAGGGACTAATGAAAAACTGTTTTTT
CDR3aa: CSARAGTNEKLFF
abundance: many
v_gene: TRBV20-1
j_gene: TRBJ1-4
len: 13
d_gene: .

CDR3nt: TGCGCCAGCCGAACGGCAGGGGGCACAGATACGCAGTATTTT
CDR3aa: CASRTAGGTDTQYF
abundance: few
v_gene: TRBV10-2
j_gene: TRBJ2-3
len: 14
d_gene: .

CDR3nt: TGCGCCAGCAGCCAAGAATTATCCCGGGAGCTGTTTTTT
CDR3aa: CASSQELSRELFF
abundance: many
v_gene: TRBV4-1
j_gene: TRBJ2-2
len: 13
d_gene: .